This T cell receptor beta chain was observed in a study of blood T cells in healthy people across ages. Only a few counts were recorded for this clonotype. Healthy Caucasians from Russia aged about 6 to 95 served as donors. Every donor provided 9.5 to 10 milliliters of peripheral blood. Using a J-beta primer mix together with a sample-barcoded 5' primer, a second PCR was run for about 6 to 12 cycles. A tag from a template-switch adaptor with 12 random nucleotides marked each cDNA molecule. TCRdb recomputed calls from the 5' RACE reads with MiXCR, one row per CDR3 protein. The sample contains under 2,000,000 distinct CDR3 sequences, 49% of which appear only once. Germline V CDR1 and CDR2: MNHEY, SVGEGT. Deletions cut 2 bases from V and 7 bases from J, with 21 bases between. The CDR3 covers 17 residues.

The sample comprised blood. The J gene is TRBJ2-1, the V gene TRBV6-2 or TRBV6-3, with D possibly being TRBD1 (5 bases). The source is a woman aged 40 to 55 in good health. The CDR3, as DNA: TGTGCCAGCAGTTACATCGCAGGGTCCTCTGCTAAGAATGAGCAGTTCTTC. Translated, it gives CASSYIAGSSAKNEQFF.